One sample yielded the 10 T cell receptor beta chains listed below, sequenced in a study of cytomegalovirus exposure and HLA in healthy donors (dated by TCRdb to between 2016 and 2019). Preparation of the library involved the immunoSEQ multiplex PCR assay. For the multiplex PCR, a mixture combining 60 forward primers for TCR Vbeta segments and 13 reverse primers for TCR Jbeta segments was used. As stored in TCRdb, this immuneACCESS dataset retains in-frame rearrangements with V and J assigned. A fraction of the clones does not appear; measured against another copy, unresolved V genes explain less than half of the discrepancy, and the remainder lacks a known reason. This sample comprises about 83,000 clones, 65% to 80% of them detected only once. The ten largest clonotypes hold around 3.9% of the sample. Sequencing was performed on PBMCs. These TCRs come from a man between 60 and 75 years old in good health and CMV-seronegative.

CDR3 loop: CASSPEGYGYTF. The CDR3 DNA is TGTGCCAGCTCACCTGAGGGCTATGGCTACACCTTC. The chain couples TRBV18 to TRBJ1-2, with D unclear. Trimming pared 3 bases from V and 4 bases from J, leaving 6 bases between. The length of the CDR3 is 12 residues. Germline lookup yields CDR1 KGHSH and CDR2 LQKENI.

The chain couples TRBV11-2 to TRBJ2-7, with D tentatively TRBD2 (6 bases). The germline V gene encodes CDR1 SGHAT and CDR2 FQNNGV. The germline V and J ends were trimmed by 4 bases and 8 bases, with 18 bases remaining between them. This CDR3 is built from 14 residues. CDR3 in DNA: TGTGCCAGCAGCTCACCATCGGGACTCGAGAAGCAGTACTTC. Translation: CASSSPSGLEKQYF.

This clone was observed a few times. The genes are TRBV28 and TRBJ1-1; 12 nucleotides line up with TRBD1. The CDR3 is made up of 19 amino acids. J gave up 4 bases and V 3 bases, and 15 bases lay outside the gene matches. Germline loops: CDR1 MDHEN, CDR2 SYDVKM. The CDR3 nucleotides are TGTGCCAGCAGTTTTGTTGGGACAGGGGGCTCGATTAAAGGCACTGAAGCTTTCTTT. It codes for CASSFVGTGGSIKGTEAFF.

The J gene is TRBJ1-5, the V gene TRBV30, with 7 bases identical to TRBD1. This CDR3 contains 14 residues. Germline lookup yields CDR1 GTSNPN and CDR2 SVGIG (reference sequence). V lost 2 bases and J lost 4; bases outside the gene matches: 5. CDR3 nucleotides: TGTGCCTGGAGTAAGGGGGCGCAGAATCAGCCCCAGCATTTT. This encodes CAWSKGAQNQPQHF.

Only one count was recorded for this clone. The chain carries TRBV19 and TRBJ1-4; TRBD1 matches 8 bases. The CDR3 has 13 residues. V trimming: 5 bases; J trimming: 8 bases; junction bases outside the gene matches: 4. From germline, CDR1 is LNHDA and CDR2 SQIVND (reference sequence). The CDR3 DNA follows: TGTGCCAGTAGTTCAGGGGGCAGGGAAAAACTGTTTTTT. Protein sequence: CASSSGGREKLFF.

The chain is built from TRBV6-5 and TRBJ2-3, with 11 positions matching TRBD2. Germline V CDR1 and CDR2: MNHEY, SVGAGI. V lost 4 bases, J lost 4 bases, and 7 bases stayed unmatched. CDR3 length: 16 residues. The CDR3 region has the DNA TGTGCCAGCAGTTCCACGGGACTAGCGGCTTCAGATACGCAGTATTTT. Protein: CASSSTGLAASDTQYF.

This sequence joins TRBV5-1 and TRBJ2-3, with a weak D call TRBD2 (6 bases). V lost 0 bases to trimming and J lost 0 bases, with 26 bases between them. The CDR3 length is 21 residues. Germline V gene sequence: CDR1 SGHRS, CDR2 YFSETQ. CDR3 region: CASSLEAGKAANTRSTDTQYF. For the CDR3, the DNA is TGCGCCAGCAGCTTGGAGGCGGGGAAAGCAGCTAACACCCGCAGCACAGATACGCAGTATTTT. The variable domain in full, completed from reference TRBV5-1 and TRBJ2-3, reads KAGVTQTPRYLIKTRGQQVTLSCSPISGHRSVSWYQQTPGQGLQFLFEYFSETQRNKGNFPGRFSGRQFSNSRSEMNVSTLELGDSALYLCASSLEAGKAANTRSTDTQYFGPGTRLTVL.

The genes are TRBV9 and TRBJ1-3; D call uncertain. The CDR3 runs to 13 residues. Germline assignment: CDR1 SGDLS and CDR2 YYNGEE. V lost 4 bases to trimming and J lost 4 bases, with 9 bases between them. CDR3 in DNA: TGTGCCAGCAGCCCACCGAGGGGAAACACCATATATTTT. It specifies CASSPPRGNTIYF.

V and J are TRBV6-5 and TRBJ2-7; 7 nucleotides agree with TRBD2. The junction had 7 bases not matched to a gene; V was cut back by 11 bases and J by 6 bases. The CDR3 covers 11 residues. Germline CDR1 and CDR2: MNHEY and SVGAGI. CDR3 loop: CASSREGEQYF. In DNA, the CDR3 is TGTGCCTCGAGCAGGGAGGGCGAGCAGTACTTC.

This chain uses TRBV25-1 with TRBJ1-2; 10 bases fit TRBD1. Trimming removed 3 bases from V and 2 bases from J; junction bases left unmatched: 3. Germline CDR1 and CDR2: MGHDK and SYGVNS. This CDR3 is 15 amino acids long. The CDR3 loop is CASSDQTGGNYGYTF. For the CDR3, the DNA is TGTGCCAGCAGTGACCAGACAGGGGGCAACTATGGCTACACCTTC.